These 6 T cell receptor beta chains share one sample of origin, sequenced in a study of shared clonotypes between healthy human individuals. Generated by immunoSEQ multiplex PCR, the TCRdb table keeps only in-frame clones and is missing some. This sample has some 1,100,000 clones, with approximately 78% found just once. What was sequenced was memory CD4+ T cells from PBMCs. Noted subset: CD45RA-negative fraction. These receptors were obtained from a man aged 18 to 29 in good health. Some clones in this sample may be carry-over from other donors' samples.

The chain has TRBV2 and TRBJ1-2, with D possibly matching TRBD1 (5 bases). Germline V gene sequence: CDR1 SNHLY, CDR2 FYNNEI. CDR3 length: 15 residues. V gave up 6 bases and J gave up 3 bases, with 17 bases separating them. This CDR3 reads CASSPARGSYYGYTF. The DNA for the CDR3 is TGTGCCAGCAGCCCCGCCCGGGGCTCTTACTATGGCTACACCTTC.

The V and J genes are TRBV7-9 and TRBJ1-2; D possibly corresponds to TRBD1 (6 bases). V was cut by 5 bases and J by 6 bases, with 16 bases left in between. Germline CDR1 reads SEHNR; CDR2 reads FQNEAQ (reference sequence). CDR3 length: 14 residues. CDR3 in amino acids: CASSLGGSADGYTF. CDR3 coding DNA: TGTGCCAGCAGCCTAGGGGGATCTGCGGATGGCTACACCTTC.

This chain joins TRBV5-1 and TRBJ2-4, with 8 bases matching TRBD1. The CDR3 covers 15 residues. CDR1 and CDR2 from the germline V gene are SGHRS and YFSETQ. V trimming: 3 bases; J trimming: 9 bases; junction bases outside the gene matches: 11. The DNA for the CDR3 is TGCGCCAGCAGCTCAACACAGGGGGTTGTCGGCATTCAGTACTTC. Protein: CASSSTQGVVGIQYF.

The CDR3, as DNA: TGTGCCAGCAGCCCCCGACTAGCGGGAGTCCGAGATACGCAGTATTTT. This encodes CASSPRLAGVRDTQYF. This chain uses TRBV9 with TRBJ2-3; 12 nucleotides line up with TRBD2. With 4 bases clipped from V and 5 bases from J, the junction kept 8 bases outside the gene matches. Looked up from germline, CDR1 is SGDLS and CDR2 is YYNGEE. This CDR3 has 16 residues.

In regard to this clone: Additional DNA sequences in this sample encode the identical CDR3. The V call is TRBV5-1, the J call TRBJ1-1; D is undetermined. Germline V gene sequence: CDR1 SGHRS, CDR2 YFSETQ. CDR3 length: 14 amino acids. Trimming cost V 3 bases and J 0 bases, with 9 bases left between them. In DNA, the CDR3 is TGCGCCAGCAGCTCCCTTTCAGTGAACACTGAAGCTTTCTTT. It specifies CASSSLSVNTEAFF.

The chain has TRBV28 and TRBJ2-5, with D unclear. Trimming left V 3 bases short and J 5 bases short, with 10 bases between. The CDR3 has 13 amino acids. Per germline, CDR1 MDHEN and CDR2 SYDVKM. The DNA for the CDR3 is TGTGCCAGCAGTTTCCCCGCCGAGGAGACCCAGTACTTC. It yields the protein CASSFPAEETQYF. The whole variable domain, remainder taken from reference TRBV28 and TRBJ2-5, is DVKVTQSSRYLVKRTGEKVFLECVQDMDHENMFWYRQDPGLGLRLIYFSYDVKMKEKGDIPEGYSVSREKKERFSLILESASTNQTSMYLCASSFPAEETQYFGPGTRLLVL.